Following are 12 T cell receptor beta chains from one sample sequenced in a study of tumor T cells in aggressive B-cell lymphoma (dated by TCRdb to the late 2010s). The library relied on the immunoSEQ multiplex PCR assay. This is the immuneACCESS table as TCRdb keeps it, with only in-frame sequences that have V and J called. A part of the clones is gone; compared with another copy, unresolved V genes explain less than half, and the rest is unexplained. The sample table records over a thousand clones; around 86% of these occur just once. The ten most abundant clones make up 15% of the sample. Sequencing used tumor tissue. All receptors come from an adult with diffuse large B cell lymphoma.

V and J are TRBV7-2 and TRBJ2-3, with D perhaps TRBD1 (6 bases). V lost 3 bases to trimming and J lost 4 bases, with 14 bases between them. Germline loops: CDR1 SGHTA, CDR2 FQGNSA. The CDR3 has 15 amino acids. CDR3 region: CASSFSRGSSDTQYF. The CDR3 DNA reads TGTGCCAGCAGCTTTTCAAGGGGGAGTTCAGATACGCAGTATTTT.

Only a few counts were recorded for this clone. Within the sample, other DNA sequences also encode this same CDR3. This chain's CDR3 is CASSFGQGGSGELFF. For the CDR3, the DNA is TGCGCCAGCAGCTTCGGACAGGGGGGGTCCGGGGAGCTGTTTTTT. J is TRBJ2-2 and V is TRBV10-2; 10 bases fit TRBD1. Germline CDR1 is WSHSY and CDR2 is SAAADI. Germline trimming cut 6 bases from V and 6 bases from J; bases unmatched to any gene: 7. The CDR3 is 15 amino acids.

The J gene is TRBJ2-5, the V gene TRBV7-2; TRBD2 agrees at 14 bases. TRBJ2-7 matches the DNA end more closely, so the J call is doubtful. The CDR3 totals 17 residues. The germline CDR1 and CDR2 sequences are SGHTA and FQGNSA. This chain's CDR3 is CASSRGLAGGTLPEQYF. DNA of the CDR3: TGTGCCAGCAGCCGAGGACTAGCGGGAGGAACTCTTCCCGAGCAGTACTTC.

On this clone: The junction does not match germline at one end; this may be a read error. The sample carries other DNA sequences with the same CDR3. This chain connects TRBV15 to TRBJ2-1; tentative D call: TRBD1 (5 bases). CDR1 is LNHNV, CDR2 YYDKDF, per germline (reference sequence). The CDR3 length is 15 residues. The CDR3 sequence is CATSREGVGYNEQFF. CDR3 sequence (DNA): TGTGCCACCAGCAGAGAAGGGGTTGGCTACAATGAGCAATTCTTC.

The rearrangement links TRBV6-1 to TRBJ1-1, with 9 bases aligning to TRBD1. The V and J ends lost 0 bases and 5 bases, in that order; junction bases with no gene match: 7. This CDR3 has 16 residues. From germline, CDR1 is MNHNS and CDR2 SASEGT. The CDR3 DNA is TGTGCCAGCAGTGAAGCGGGACAGGGAAGGCGGACTGAAGCTTTCTTT. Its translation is CASSEAGQGRRTEAFF.

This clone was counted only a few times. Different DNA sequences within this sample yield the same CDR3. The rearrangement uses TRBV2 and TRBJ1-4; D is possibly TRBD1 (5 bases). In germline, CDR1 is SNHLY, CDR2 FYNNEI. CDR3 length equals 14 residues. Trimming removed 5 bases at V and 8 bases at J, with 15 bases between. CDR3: CASSTRGSGEKLFF. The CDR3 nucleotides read TGTGCCAGCAGTACCCGGGGGTCGGGGGAAAAACTGTTTTTT.

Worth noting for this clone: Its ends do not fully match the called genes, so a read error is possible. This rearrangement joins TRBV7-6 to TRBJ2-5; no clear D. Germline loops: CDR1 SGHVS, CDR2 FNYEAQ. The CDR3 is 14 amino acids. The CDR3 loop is CASGRWNLRETQYF. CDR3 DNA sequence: TGTGCCAGCGGCCGGTGGAATCTGCGAGAGACTCAGTACTTC.

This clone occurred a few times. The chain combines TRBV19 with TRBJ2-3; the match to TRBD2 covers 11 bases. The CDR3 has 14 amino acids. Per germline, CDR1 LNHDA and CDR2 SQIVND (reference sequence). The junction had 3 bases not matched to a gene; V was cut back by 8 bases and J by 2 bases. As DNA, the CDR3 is TGTGCCAGTGGGGGACTAGCGGACACAGATACGCAGTATTTT. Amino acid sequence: CASGGLADTDTQYF.

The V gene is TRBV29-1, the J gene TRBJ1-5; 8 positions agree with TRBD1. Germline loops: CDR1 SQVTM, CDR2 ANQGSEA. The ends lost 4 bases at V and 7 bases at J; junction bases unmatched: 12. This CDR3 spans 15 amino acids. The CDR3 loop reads CSVVGGQACRQPQHF. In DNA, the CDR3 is TGCAGCGTTGTCGGGGGACAGGCTTGCCGCCAGCCCCAGCATTTT.

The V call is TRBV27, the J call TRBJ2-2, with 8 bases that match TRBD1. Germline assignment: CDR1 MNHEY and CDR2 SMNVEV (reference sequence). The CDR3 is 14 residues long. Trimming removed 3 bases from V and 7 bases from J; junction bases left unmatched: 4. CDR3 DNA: TGTGCCAGCAGTTTCACACAGGGGGTCGGGGAGCTGTTTTTT. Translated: CASSFTQGVGELFF.

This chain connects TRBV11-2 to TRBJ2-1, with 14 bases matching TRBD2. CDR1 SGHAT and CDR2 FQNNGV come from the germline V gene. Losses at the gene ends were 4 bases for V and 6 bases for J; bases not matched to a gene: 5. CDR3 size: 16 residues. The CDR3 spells CASSSVGLAGGNEQFF. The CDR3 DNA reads TGTGCCAGCAGCTCTGTAGGACTAGCGGGGGGCAATGAGCAGTTCTTC.

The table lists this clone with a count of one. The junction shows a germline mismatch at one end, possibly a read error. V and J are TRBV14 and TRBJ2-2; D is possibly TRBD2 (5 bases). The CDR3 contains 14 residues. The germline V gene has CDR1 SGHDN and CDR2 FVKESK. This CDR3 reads CASSLYKNTGKLFF. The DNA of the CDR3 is TGTGCCAGCAGCCTCTACAAAAACACCGGGAAGCTGTTTTTT.